This T cell receptor delta chain was captured by sequencing in a study of γδ T cells in repeated Plasmodium falciparum infection. TCRdb applied CATT to the multiplex PCR reads for clone calling. This table has around 86,000 delta-chain clones, more than 1.4% appearing once. The CDR3 runs to 17 residues. CDR1 is GEAIGNYY, CDR2 EKD, per germline. Trimming took off 0 bases at V and 0 bases at J, with 16 bases between the two ends. Bulk repertoires came from Vgamma9/Vdelta2+ or Vdelta2-negative gammadelta T cells flow-sorted from PBMC. Ten or more counts support this clone. TCRdb lists the protein of a much larger clone for this DNA, which differs at residue 10, so this is likely a read error; the protein given here is translated from the DNA itself.

The sample comprised gamma-delta T cells from blood. The origin of this receptor is a pool of human donors (malaria-infected and uninfected, not separated). V usage is TRDV2 and J usage is TRDJ1; D is undetermined. TCRdb leaves out the J gene; it was filled in here by matching the DNA to germline. CDR3: CACDTVSSPEYTDKLIF. For the CDR3, the DNA is TGTGCCTGTGACACCGTGTCCTCTCCGGAGTACACCGATAAACTCATCTTT.